Below, 31 T cell receptor beta chains from the same sample are listed, as sequenced in a study of T cell responses to AZD1222 COVID-19 vaccine. Measured with immunoSEQ multiplex PCR; TCRdb has only the in-frame clones, and not every one. The sample includes approximately 150,000 clones, roughly nine tenths of them seen just once. Sequencing was performed on peripheral blood, taken on day 0 of AZD1222 vaccination. The receptors stem from an adult in good health.

This chain joins TRBV28 and TRBJ1-1; D unclear. The CDR3 spans 14 residues. V lost 5 bases and J 0 bases, leaving 10 bases between the germline ends. CDR1 is MDHEN, CDR2 SYDVKM, per germline. CDR3 coding DNA: TGTGCCAGCAGTCTCGGACGGATGAACACTGAAGCTTTCTTT. It specifies CASSLGRMNTEAFF.

The chain is built from TRBV5-5 and TRBJ2-3; 7 nucleotides match TRBD1. V lost 3 bases and J lost 0; bases outside the gene matches: 16. This CDR3 region has 19 residues. Germline CDR1 SGHKS, CDR2 YYEKEE (reference sequence). CDR3 sequence (DNA): TGTGCCAGCAGCTGGGGGATCGTTCCGGGACAGCCGAGCACAGATACGCAGTATTTT. It specifies CASSWGIVPGQPSTDTQYF.

The chain carries TRBV4-3 and TRBJ2-3, with 9 bases identical to TRBD1. The junction had 3 bases not matched to a gene; V was cut back by 3 bases and J by 5 bases. Germline assignment: CDR1 LGHNA and CDR2 YSLEER. The CDR3 is 14 amino acids. This CDR3 is CASSHYRGRDTQYF. The CDR3 DNA reads as TGCGCCAGCAGCCACTACAGGGGGCGAGATACGCAGTATTTT.

This clone was found once. This chain uses TRBV10-3 with TRBJ2-2, with D possibly being TRBD2 (5 bases). The V and J ends lost 6 bases and 3 bases respectively, with 11 bases between them. The length of the CDR3 is 14 residues. Germline CDR1 ENHRY, CDR2 SYGVKD. The CDR3 nucleotides read TGTGCCATCAGAGAGACCGGGGACACCGGGGAGCTGTTTTTT. This encodes CAIRETGDTGELFF.

This clone showed up just once. The V call is TRBV5-1, the J call TRBJ1-1; 8 positions agree with TRBD1. Unmatched junction bases numbered 7, after V lost 4 bases and J lost 2 bases. Looked up from germline, CDR1 is SGHRS and CDR2 is YFSETQ. CDR3 length equals 15 residues. The CDR3 nucleotides read TGCGCCAGCAGCGGTGACGACAGGGGAAACACTGAAGCTTTCTTT. This gives the protein CASSGDDRGNTEAFF.

This chain joins TRBV9 and TRBJ1-5, with D maybe TRBD1 (6 bases). Germline V lookup: CDR1 SGDLS, CDR2 YYNGEE. Trimming pared 4 bases from V and 6 bases from J, leaving 11 bases between. The CDR3 contains 13 residues. The CDR3 spells CASSPGGSQPQHF. The DNA of the CDR3 is TGTGCCAGCAGCCCCGGGGGCAGTCAGCCCCAGCATTTT.

The chain has TRBV27 and TRBJ2-7; D ambiguous. In germline, CDR1 is MNHEY, CDR2 SMNVEV (reference sequence). The germline V and J ends were trimmed by 5 bases and 0 bases, with 23 bases remaining between them. The CDR3 extends over 18 amino acids. CDR3 in amino acids: CASSQSVPDGYFSYEQYF. The CDR3 DNA sequence: TGTGCCAGCAGTCAATCGGTTCCTGACGGCTATTTCTCCTACGAGCAGTACTTC.

This chain uses TRBV6-5 with TRBJ1-1, with TRBD1 as a possible D gene (6 bases). The CDR3 has 15 amino acids. The ends were cut back, 2 bases at V and 11 bases at J, with 21 bases in the middle. Germline values: CDR1 MNHEY, CDR2 SVGAGI. Here the CDR3 reads CASSYTTFQGRGAFF. CDR3 DNA sequence: TGTGCCAGCAGTTACACAACTTTTCAGGGGCGGGGGGCTTTCTTT.

The gene calls are TRBV11-2 and TRBJ1-1; TRBD1 might be the D (5 bases). The CDR3 consists of 14 residues. The germline V and J ends were trimmed by 1 base and 1 base, with 7 bases remaining between them. Per the germline V gene, CDR1 is SGHAT and CDR2 is FQNNGV. DNA of the CDR3: TGTGCCAGCAGCTTAGGAAGGGGGAACACTGAAGCTTTCTTT. The encoded protein is CASSLGRGNTEAFF. The variable domain in full, completed from reference TRBV11-2 and TRBJ1-1, reads EAGVAQSPRYKIIEKRQSVAFWCNPISGHATLYWYQQILGQGPKLLIQFQNNGVVDDSQLPKDRFSAERLKGVDSTLKIQPAKLEDSAVYLCASSLGRGNTEAFFGQGTRLTVV.

Comment on this clone: This sample also contains other DNA sequences that code for the same CDR3. J is TRBJ1-1 and V is TRBV9; D gene unclear. Deletions cut 0 bases from V and 2 bases from J, with 5 bases between. The CDR3 runs to 13 residues. Germline CDR1 SGDLS, CDR2 YYNGEE. This chain's CDR3 is CASSVVANTEAFF. The CDR3 DNA sequence: TGTGCCAGCAGCGTAGTGGCAAACACTGAAGCTTTCTTT.

This clone was seen a single time. This chain links TRBV27 with TRBJ1-2; unclear D gene. Trimming pared 6 bases from V and 2 bases from J, leaving 10 bases between. Germline CDR1 and CDR2: MNHEY and SMNVEV (reference sequence). This CDR3 has 13 residues. CDR3 in DNA: TGTGCCAGCAGACCGGGTCTGAACTATGGCTACACCTTC. Protein sequence: CASRPGLNYGYTF.

The chain joins TRBV28 to TRBJ2-7; no firm D call. The V end was cut by 5 bases, the J end by 3 bases, with 8 bases between. CDR1 is MDHEN and CDR2 is SYDVKM in the germline V gene. The CDR3 totals 12 residues. The CDR3 nucleotides are TGTGCCAGCAGTCTACCGAACTACGAGCAGTACTTC. Translated, it gives CASSLPNYEQYF.

V gene TRBV19 combines with J gene TRBJ1-5, with D perhaps TRBD1 (6 bases). There are 16 residues in the CDR3. V dropped 3 bases and J dropped 0 bases, with 12 bases sitting between them. The V gene's germline CDR1 is LNHDA and CDR2 SQIVND (reference sequence). In DNA, the CDR3 is TGTGCCAGTAGTATTTGGCGGGACAATAGCAATCAGCCCCAGCATTTT. Translating it yields CASSIWRDNSNQPQHF.

The gene calls are TRBV30 and TRBJ1-4, with D perhaps TRBD1 (6 bases). Germline assignment: CDR1 GTSNPN and CDR2 SVGIG (reference sequence). V lost 0 bases and J lost 7, with 12 bases in between. This CDR3 is built from 14 residues. Here the CDR3 reads CAWSVDRRREKLFF. CDR3 in DNA: TGTGCCTGGAGTGTGGACAGACGGCGTGAAAAACTGTTTTTT.

V is TRBV24-1 and J is TRBJ2-2, with TRBD1 as a possible D gene (7 bases). V gave up 9 bases and J gave up 2 bases, with 12 bases separating them. CDR3 length equals 14 residues. CDR1 is KGHDR, CDR2 SFDVKD, per germline. CDR3 nucleotides: TGTGCCACCCAGGGGGGAGTTAACACCGGGGAGCTGTTTTTT. Protein: CATQGGVNTGELFF.

The count of this clone is one. The V gene is TRBV6-5, the J gene TRBJ1-5, with D possibly matching TRBD1 (6 bases). The V end lost 6 bases, the J end lost 5 bases, and 14 bases lay between the germline ends. CDR1 and CDR2 from the germline V gene are MNHEY and SVGAGI. The CDR3 runs 14 residues. CDR3 sequence (DNA): TGTGCCAGCAGGTTGGACAGCGTAGATCAGCCCCAGCATTTT. Translation: CASRLDSVDQPQHF.

This chain uses TRBV10-1 with TRBJ2-1, with 8 nucleotides matching TRBD2. The CDR3 is 14 amino acids. Germline V gives CDR1 WNHNN, CDR2 SYGVQD (reference sequence). V lost 5 bases and J lost 8; bases outside the gene matches: 8. The CDR3 DNA follows: TGCGCCAGCAGTTTAGCGGGGTCTGGCCATGAGCAGTTCTTC. Translation gives CASSLAGSGHEQFF.

The rearrangement uses TRBV9 and TRBJ2-2; 11 bases match TRBD2. V lost 3 bases and J lost 7; bases outside the gene matches: 8. There are 16 residues in the CDR3. Germline CDR1 and CDR2: SGDLS and YYNGEE. The CDR3 spells CASSALAGGRIGELFF. Here the CDR3 DNA reads TGTGCCAGCAGCGCCTTAGCGGGGGGGCGCATCGGGGAGCTGTTTTTT.

J is TRBJ1-4 and V is TRBV5-5, with 7 bases matching TRBD1. Germline trimming cut 2 bases from V and 3 bases from J; bases unmatched to any gene: 4. This CDR3 has 15 residues. Germline CDR1 reads SGHKS; CDR2 reads YYEKEE (reference sequence). The CDR3 sequence is CASSLGGLANEKLFF. The DNA for the CDR3 is TGTGCCAGCAGCTTAGGGGGCTTAGCTAATGAAAAACTGTTTTTT. Complete variable domain (other parts from reference TRBV5-5 and TRBJ1-4): DAGVTQSPTHLIKTRGQQVTLRCSPISGHKSVSWYQQVLGQGPQFIFQYYEKEERGRGNFPDRFSARQFPNYSSELNVNALLLGDSALYLCASSLGGLANEKLFFGSGTQLSVL.

The gene calls are TRBV6-6 and TRBJ1-1; the D gene is possibly TRBD1 (6 bases). CDR3 size: 14 residues. CDR1 and CDR2 (germline): MNHNY, SVGAGI (reference sequence). Trimming shortened V by 2 bases and J by 5 bases, and 12 bases separated the two germline ends. The CDR3 spells CASSYGGGPTEAFF. The CDR3 DNA follows: TGTGCCAGCAGTTACGGCGGGGGGCCTACTGAAGCTTTCTTT.

In its sample, this clone was seen once. The chain is built from TRBV3-1 (or the pseudogene TRBV3-2) and TRBJ2-7; D may match TRBD1 or TRBD2 (5 bases each). Trimming left V 4 bases short and J 4 bases short, with 17 bases between. Germline V gives CDR1 LGHDT, CDR2 YNNKEL (reference sequence). The CDR3 consists of 15 residues. CDR3 coding DNA: TGTGCCAGCAGCCCCCCCTTGGGACCCGCGTACGAGCAGTACTTC. This gives the protein CASSPPLGPAYEQYF.

This clone was seen a handful of times. The chain combines TRBV15 with TRBJ2-7; no reliable D call. The CDR3 is made up of 15 amino acids. V was trimmed by 3 bases and J by 0 bases, leaving 12 bases between them. CDR1 and CDR2 from the germline V gene are LNHNV and YYDKDF (reference sequence). The CDR3 coding sequence is TGTGCCACCAGCAGGCGTCGGCAAGCCTCCTACGAGCAGTACTTC. Protein sequence: CATSRRRQASYEQYF.

The chain combines TRBV28 with TRBJ2-1; TRBD2 matches at 8 bases. The CDR3 loop spans 13 amino acids. V was clipped by 7 bases and J by 16 bases; unmatched bases: 15. Germline lookup yields CDR1 MDHEN and CDR2 SYDVKM. The CDR3 DNA follows: TGTGCCAGCAATTCAAACCCGGGACTAGGGTCCTTCTTC. This codes for CASNSNPGLGSFF.

The V and J genes are TRBV29-1 and TRBJ1-2, with 10 nucleotides matching TRBD1. V lost 6 bases and J lost 7; bases outside the gene matches: 14. Germline V lookup: CDR1 SQVTM, CDR2 ANQGSEA. The CDR3 runs to 15 residues. The CDR3 spells CSVSETGGVMGGYTF. CDR3 in DNA: TGCAGCGTGTCCGAGACAGGGGGCGTCATGGGTGGCTACACCTTC. The whole variable domain, filled in from reference TRBV29-1 and TRBJ1-2, reads SAVISQKPSRDICQRGTSLTIQCQVDSQVTMMFWYRQQPGQSLTLIATANQGSEATYESGFVIDKFPISRPNLTFSTLTVSNMSPEDSSIYLCSVSETGGVMGGYTFGSGTRLTVV.

The DNA for the CDR3 is TGTGCCAGCAGTCTTCAACGACAGGGGGTCCACGAGCAGTACTTC. Protein product: CASSLQRQGVHEQYF. The chain couples TRBV27 to TRBJ2-7; 9 nucleotides agree with TRBD1. The germline CDR1 and CDR2 sequences are MNHEY and SMNVEV (reference sequence). The CDR3 totals 15 residues. V was pared by 5 bases and J by 5 bases, with 10 bases of the junction left unmatched.

The chain employs TRBV11-2 and TRBJ1-1; TRBD1 might be the D (6 bases). The CDR3 covers 15 residues. Germline-derived CDR1 and CDR2 are SGHAT and FQNNGV. With 5 bases removed from V and 3 bases from J, the gap between germline ends came to 16 bases. The CDR3 DNA reads TGTGCCAGCAGCCCTTGGACAGCGGGAGACACTGAAGCTTTCTTT. Its translation: CASSPWTAGDTEAFF.

This chain uses TRBV15 with TRBJ1-1; TRBD1 matches 9 bases. This CDR3 spans 12 amino acids. Unmatched junction bases numbered 7, after V lost 5 bases and J lost 12 bases. Germline V gene sequence: CDR1 LNHNV, CDR2 YYDKDF (reference sequence). CDR3 protein: CATSHGTGMSFF. CDR3 DNA: TGTGCCACCAGCCACGGGACAGGGATGTCTTTCTTT.

CDR3 in amino acids: CASRLRPYTGELFF. CDR3 sequence (DNA): TGTGCCAGCAGGCTCCGGCCCTACACCGGGGAGCTGTTTTTT. The chain has TRBV28 and TRBJ2-2; D uncertain. Trimming removed 6 bases from V and 3 bases from J, with 11 bases in between. From germline, CDR1 is MDHEN and CDR2 SYDVKM. The CDR3 sequence is 14 residues long.

The chain joins TRBV29-1 to TRBJ2-7, with 7 bases matching TRBD1. Germline trimming cut 6 bases from V and 4 bases from J; bases unmatched to any gene: 6. Germline CDR1 SQVTM, CDR2 ANQGSEA. The CDR3 has 12 residues. CDR3: CSVRQGQYEQYF. CDR3 in DNA: TGCAGCGTGCGACAGGGACAATACGAGCAGTACTTC.

The chain recombines TRBV7-3 with TRBJ2-3; 9 bases are shared with TRBD1. The CDR3 extends over 15 amino acids. V was clipped by 4 bases and J by 4 bases; unmatched bases: 6. From germline, CDR1 is SGHTA and CDR2 FQGTGA. Here the CDR3 DNA reads TGTGCCAGCAGCTCTGGACAGGGGCTGGCAGATACGCAGTATTTT. Protein product: CASSSGQGLADTQYF. Together with reference TRBV7-3 and TRBJ2-3, the CDR3 gives the full variable domain: GAGVSQTPSNKVTEKGKYVELRCDPISGHTALYWYRQSLGQGPEFLIYFQGTGAADDSGLPNDRFFAVRPEGSVSTLKIQRTERGDSAVYLCASSSGQGLADTQYFGPGTRLTVL.

V and J are TRBV11-2 and TRBJ2-7; 7 bases are a match to TRBD1. Trimming at V came to 8 bases and at J to 0 bases, leaving 10 bases not matched to a gene. The CDR3 sequence is 15 residues long. In germline, CDR1 is SGHAT, CDR2 FQNNGV. The DNA of the CDR3 is TGTGCCAGCCGATCGTTGGGACAGAGCTCCTACGAGCAGTACTTC. This codes for CASRSLGQSSYEQYF.